This T cell receptor (beta chain) was documented in a study of human T cells and chemical hapten exposure. V dropped 6 bases and J dropped 2; count of bases not matched to a gene: 8. CDR3 size: 15 residues. Germline loops: CDR1 MNHEY, CDR2 SMNVEV (reference sequence). Time point here: patch test 3, about 24 weeks after DPC sensitization. The treatment denotes: therapeutic diphenylcyclopropenone sensitization with weekly scalp DPC. TCRdb independently ran MiXCR on the RACE reads; one entry per CDR3 protein. This table holds approximately 90,000 distinct CDR3 sequences, 25% to 30% found once. The source was whole blood, collected in connection with sensitization to the hapten diphenylcyclopropenone (DPC). This clonotype was sampled from a man aged 40-50 years with alopecia areata. Some clones in this sample may be carry-over from other donors' samples. V and J are TRBV27 and TRBJ2-7, with 9 bases aligning to TRBD2. In DNA, the CDR3 is TGTGCCAGCAGGTTAGCCCTAGCGGGGCCCTACGAGCAGTACTTC. As protein: CASRLALAGPYEQYF.